This T cell receptor beta chain was observed in a study of shared clonotypes between healthy human individuals. Study information: Researchers assigned three CD4 naive, three CD4 memory, two CD8 naive and one CD8 memory plate to each donor.

About this clone itself: The antigen is unknown.

It was roughly 200 ng DNA, 30,000 or so T cell genomes, that sorted-subset replicate PCRs used. The repertoire was sequenced with immunoSEQ multiplex PCR; TCRdb's copy has only in-frame clones and lacks some. The sample has about 2 million clones, approximately 94% seen once; the top ten hold around 1.1%. Study observations and caveats: Few donors limited the genetic and exposure-history diversity represented.

Naive CD8 cells, CD45RO-negative and positively selected for CCR7, excluded terminally differentiated effector memory CD45RA+ cells. Only Caucasian adults living in Nashville, Tennessee served as donors. CDR1 and CDR2 from the germline V gene are MNHEY and SMNVEV (reference sequence). J lost 6 bases, V lost 2 bases, and 13 bases had no gene match. The CDR3 loop spans 18 amino acids. This sequence joins TRBV27 and TRBJ1-6; 7 bases map to TRBD1. Source material: naive CD8+ T cells sorted from blood. The sequence came from a man aged 18 to 30 in good health. The CDR3 region has the DNA TGTGCCAGCAGTTTACTGCACTCTACGGGACAGCTTAATTCACCCCTCCACTTT. Translated, it gives CASSLLHSTGQLNSPLHF.